Described below is a single TCR beta chain sequence and its context. These data originate in a study of blood T cell repertoires in COVID-19. Study as a whole: COVID-19 samples collected from the United States, Italy and Spain covered acute and convalescent phases. The analysed material was cDNA or gDNA that came from T cells, B-cell-depleted T cells, or PBMCs.

Per the original methods: Nucleated cell number was recorded as an estimate derived from reference gene primer amplification. Assay used: immunoSEQ multiplex PCR; TCRdb lists only in-frame clones, some missing. V, J and clone size are those of that table, while D and trimming were read from the DNA. The top ten hold roughly 3.6% of the sample, which has a few hundred thousand clones, 85% seen once. There are 14 residues in the CDR3. Trimming took 4 bases from V and 2 from J; bases not matched to a gene: 4. Germline-derived CDR1 and CDR2 are MDHEN and SYDVKM. The chain joins TRBV28 to TRBJ2-7; 8 nucleotides agree with TRBD1. This TCR derives from a woman aged 18-29 years with acute or convalescent COVID-19. What was sequenced was peripheral blood. The CDR3 DNA follows: TGTGCCAGCAGTTGGGACAGGATAGCCTACGAGCAGTACTTC. Residues: CASSWDRIAYEQYF.